Shown below are 24 T cell receptor beta chains from a single sample sequenced in a study of immune cell composition in non-small cell lung cancer. TCRdb's table, derived via immunoSEQ multiplex PCR, lists solely in-frame clones and lacks some. The sample has some 9,000 clones; under 80% are singletons. Normal lung was taken at the farthest possible site, at least 3 cm from tumour. The sample comprised non-adjacent lung tissue. The source is a human donor with non-small cell lung cancer.

This clone was observed a handful of times. The chain employs TRBV5-1 and TRBJ1-6; TRBD1 is a possible D gene (5 bases). Germline V gene lookup returns CDR1 SGHRS and CDR2 YFSETQ. V shed 0 bases and J shed 9 bases, with 13 bases lying between them. This CDR3 spans 15 amino acids. Written as DNA, the CDR3 is TGCGCCAGCAGCTTGGCCCTCGCGGGGACTTCACCCCTCCACTTT. Translated: CASSLALAGTSPLHF.

In this sample, this clone turned up a few times. The chain recombines TRBV5-7 with TRBJ1-1; possible D gene TRBD1, 5 bases. TRBV5-7 is an open reading frame, and its role is uncertain. V lost 6 bases, J lost 0 bases, and 9 bases lay in between. The CDR3 is 13 residues long. The CDR3 region has the DNA TGTGCCAGCACGGACAAGATGAACACTGAAGCTTTCTTT. It translates to CASTDKMNTEAFF.

This rearrangement joins TRBV1 to TRBJ2-1; TRBD2 reflects the table's D call only, with no check against the DNA. TRBV1 is designated a pseudogene. This CDR3 region has 13 residues. CDR3 nucleotide sequence: TGCACCAGCAGCCGAGTGAGCTACAATGAGCAGTTCTTC. Amino acids: CTSSRVSYNEQFF.

As DNA, the CDR3 is TGTGCCAGCAGCCACCTCAGACTAGCGGGGACGCAGTATTTT. Protein: CASSHLRLAGTQYF. The chain carries TRBV7-9 and TRBJ2-3; 11 bases align to TRBD2. V lost 5 bases, J lost 9 bases, and 7 bases stayed unmatched. CDR3 length: 14 amino acids. Germline V gene data show CDR1 as SEHNR and CDR2 as FQNEAQ (reference sequence).

The CDR3 reads CASSFSSGGETQYF. CDR3 nucleotides: TGTGCCAGCAGCTTTTCTAGCGGGGGGGAGACCCAGTACTTC. This chain uses TRBV7-9 with TRBJ2-5; 11 bases fit TRBD2. The length of the CDR3 is 14 residues. The junction had 2 bases not matched to a gene; V was cut back by 3 bases and J by 5 bases. Germline V gene data show CDR1 as SEHNR and CDR2 as FQNEAQ (reference sequence).

The genes are TRBV7-2 and TRBJ2-7; D is perhaps TRBD1 (6 bases). Looked up from germline, CDR1 is SGHTA and CDR2 is FQGNSA. This CDR3 spans 15 amino acids. The V end lost 4 bases, the J end lost 2 bases, and 15 bases lay between the germline ends. For the CDR3, the DNA is TGTGCCAGCAGCTCCCGGCAGGGGAGCGCCTACGAGCAGTACTTC. This encodes CASSSRQGSAYEQYF.

V usage is TRBV7-9 and J usage is TRBJ1-2; TRBD1 aligns across 8 bases. The CDR3 has 16 amino acids. Per the germline V gene, CDR1 is SEHNR and CDR2 is FQNEAQ (reference sequence). Trimming cost V 3 bases and J 0 bases; bases outside gene matches: 6. The DNA of the CDR3 is TGTGCCAGCAGCTTGGCAGGGGGCCCAGCTAACTATGGCTACACCTTC. Translation: CASSLAGGPANYGYTF.

This clone was observed a few times. The chain has TRBV7-8 and TRBJ2-7; D might be TRBD1 (5 bases). V was pared by 2 bases and J by 5 bases, with 19 bases between. The germline CDR1 and CDR2 sequences are SGHVS and FQNEAQ. This CDR3 is 16 amino acids long. This CDR3 reads CASSLSQQVWTHEQYF. The CDR3 DNA follows: TGTGCCAGCAGCTTATCCCAACAGGTGTGGACCCACGAGCAGTACTTC.

Comment on this clone: One junction end disagrees with the germline gene, perhaps due to a read error. The chain carries TRBV2 and TRBJ1-5; 11 nucleotides agree with TRBD1. Germline V gives CDR1 SNHLY, CDR2 FYNNEI. This CDR3 region has 14 residues. DNA for the CDR3: TGTGCCAGCGGACAGGGGGCGAGCAATCAGCTCCAGCATTTT. Translated: CASGQGASNQLQHF.

V gene TRBV11-3 combines with J gene TRBJ2-7; 16 positions match TRBD2. The V segment lost 8 bases and the J segment 1 base; nucleotides outside the gene matches: 8. Germline V lookup: CDR1 SGHNT, CDR2 YENEEA. The CDR3 length is 17 residues. The CDR3 loop is CASGPGLAGGRSYEQYF. CDR3 nucleotides: TGTGCCAGCGGACCGGGACTAGCGGGGGGGCGGTCCTACGAGCAGTACTTC.

In this sample, this clone turned up a few times. The chain couples TRBV18 to TRBJ1-2, with D tentatively TRBD1 (6 bases). The CDR3 length is 14 residues. Germline V gene data show CDR1 as KGHSH and CDR2 as LQKENI. Trimming removed 6 bases from V and 2 bases from J, with 13 bases in between. Here the CDR3 reads CASSRGGANYGYTF. The CDR3 nucleotides read TGTGCCAGCTCTCGAGGGGGGGCAAACTATGGCTACACCTTC.

J is TRBJ1-5 and V is TRBV5-6, with 7 bases lining up with TRBD1. The germline V gene has CDR1 SGHDT and CDR2 YYEEEE. There are 16 residues in the CDR3. Trimming removed 1 base from V and 3 bases from J; junction bases left unmatched: 7. CDR3 sequence (DNA): TGTGCCAGCAGCTTGTATTTGGGACAGAACAATCAGCCCCAGCATTTT. It encodes CASSLYLGQNNQPQHF.

The V and J genes are TRBV5-1 and TRBJ1-6; D is unresolved. V gave up 4 bases and J gave up 7 bases, with 15 bases separating them. CDR3 length equals 15 residues. The germline gives CDR1 SGHRS, CDR2 YFSETQ. CDR3 region: CASSPTVQPNSPLHF. In nucleotides, the CDR3 is TGCGCCAGCAGCCCGACCGTACAGCCGAATTCACCCCTCCACTTT.

Judged by abundance, this clone is large. V gene TRBV7-2 combines with J gene TRBJ1-3, with 8 bases identical to TRBD1. J lost 8 bases, V lost 5 bases, and 5 bases had no gene match. Germline V CDR1 and CDR2: SGHTA, FQGNSA. The CDR3 runs 13 residues. CDR3 nucleotides: TGTGCCAGCAGCCTGGACAGGGAACACACCATATATTTT. As protein: CASSLDREHTIYF.

This chain's CDR3 is CATGGYGGDTDTQYF. The CDR3 nucleotides are TGTGCCACCGGGGGATACGGCGGGGACACAGATACGCAGTATTTT. V usage is TRBV10-3 and J usage is TRBJ2-3, with D tentatively TRBD2 (6 bases). CDR1 ENHRY and CDR2 SYGVKD come from the germline V gene. The CDR3 sequence is 15 residues long. Trimming stripped 10 bases from V and 2 bases from J, with 19 bases between.

The rearrangement uses TRBV29-1 and TRBJ2-7, with 9 nucleotides matching TRBD1. The CDR3 is 13 amino acids. V dropped 4 bases and J dropped 4; count of bases not matched to a gene: 5. The germline V gene encodes CDR1 SQVTM and CDR2 ANQGSEA. The DNA for the CDR3 is TGCAGCGTTGCCAACAGGGGGCAGTACGAGCAGTACTTC. Its translation: CSVANRGQYEQYF.

In this sample, this clone turned up a few times. The V call is TRBV7-6, the J call TRBJ2-7, with D tentatively TRBD1 (5 bases). The CDR3 is 12 residues long. The germline V gene has CDR1 SGHVS and CDR2 FNYEAQ. The germline V and J ends were trimmed by 5 bases and 3 bases, with 8 bases remaining between them. This chain's CDR3 is CASSPGNYEQYF. DNA for the CDR3: TGTGCCAGCAGCCCAGGGAACTACGAGCAGTACTTC.

V and J are TRBV19 and TRBJ2-7; D might be TRBD2 (5 bases). Per germline, CDR1 LNHDA and CDR2 SQIVND (reference sequence). Deletions cut 6 bases from V and 3 bases from J, with 18 bases between. The CDR3 is made up of 15 amino acids. The CDR3, as DNA: TGTGCCAGTAGCCCCGTCCCGTTCGGGAACTACGAGCAGTACTTC. This codes for CASSPVPFGNYEQYF.

This clone was seen more than once but under ten times. V is TRBV7-9 and J is TRBJ2-7; the D gene is possibly TRBD1 (6 bases). CDR3 size: 15 residues. From germline, CDR1 is SEHNR and CDR2 FQNEAQ (reference sequence). V was shortened by 5 bases and J by 4 bases, with 18 bases between the two germline ends. CDR3 coding DNA: TGTGCCAGCAGCCCACCCTACGGGACACCTTACGAGCAGTACTTC. Translation: CASSPPYGTPYEQYF.

The gene calls are TRBV7-2 and TRBJ1-4, with D unclear. CDR3 length equals 11 residues. The germline V and J ends were trimmed by 5 bases and 12 bases, with 10 bases remaining between them. The germline gives CDR1 SGHTA, CDR2 FQGNSA. CDR3 DNA: TGTGCCAGCAGCCAGAGTGGAGAACTGTTTTTT. Protein: CASSQSGELFF.

The J gene is TRBJ1-1, the V gene TRBV18, with D unclear. The length of the CDR3 is 14 residues. V was clipped by 3 bases and J by 5 bases, with 13 bases between them. Germline assignment: CDR1 KGHSH and CDR2 LQKENI. Written as DNA, the CDR3 is TGTGCCAGCTCACCCAGTAACCCCTTAACTGAAGCTTTCTTT. Translation gives CASSPSNPLTEAFF. Drawing the rest from reference TRBV18 and TRBJ1-1, the complete variable domain is NAGVMQNPRHLVRRRGQEARLRCSPMKGHSHVYWYRQLPEEGLKFMVYLQKENIIDESGMPKERFSAEFPKEGPSILRIQQVVRGDSAAYFCASSPSNPLTEAFFGQGTRLTVV.

The CDR3 nucleotides are TGCGCCAGCAGCCAATGGACACTAGCGGGGGACACAGATACGCAGTATTTT. Translating gives CASSQWTLAGDTDTQYF. J is TRBJ2-3 and V is TRBV5-1; 11 nucleotides match TRBD2. This CDR3 comprises 17 residues. Germline V gene data show CDR1 as SGHRS and CDR2 as YFSETQ. V dropped 4 bases and J dropped 2; count of bases not matched to a gene: 9.

This clone was recorded a few times. The chain recombines TRBV11-2 with TRBJ1-1; D is undetermined. Germline values: CDR1 SGHAT, CDR2 FQNNGV. V gave up 8 bases and J gave up 1 base, with 11 bases separating them. The CDR3 loop spans 13 amino acids. CDR3 bases: TGTGCCAGCGGCGGGCGGGGGAACACTGAAGCTTTCTTT. Amino acids: CASGGRGNTEAFF.

The count of this clone is one. The chain carries TRBV5-8 and TRBJ1-3; D is unclear. V shed 1 base and J shed 0 bases, with 8 bases lying between them. Looked up from germline, CDR1 is SGHTS and CDR2 is YDEGEE. This CDR3 has 15 residues. CDR3 sequence (DNA): TGTGCCAGCAGCTTGAATCAGATCTCTGGAAACACCATATATTTT. Translation gives CASSLNQISGNTIYF. The variable domain in full, completed from reference TRBV5-8 and TRBJ1-3, reads EAGVTQSPTHLIKTRGQQATLRCSPISGHTSVYWYQQALGLGLQFLLWYDEGEERNRGNFPPRFSGRQFPNYSSELNVNALELEDSALYLCASSLNQISGNTIYFGEGSWLTVV.